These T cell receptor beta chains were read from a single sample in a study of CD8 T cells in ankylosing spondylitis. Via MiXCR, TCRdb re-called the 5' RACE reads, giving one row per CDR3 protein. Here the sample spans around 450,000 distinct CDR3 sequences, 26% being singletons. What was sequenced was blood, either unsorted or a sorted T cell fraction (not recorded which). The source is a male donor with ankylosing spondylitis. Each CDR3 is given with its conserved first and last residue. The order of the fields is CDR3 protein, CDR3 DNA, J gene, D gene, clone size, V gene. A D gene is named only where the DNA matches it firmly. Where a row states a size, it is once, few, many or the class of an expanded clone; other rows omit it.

CASSLGRSGTSTDTQYF	TGCGCCAGCAGCTTGGGACGTAGCGGTACTAGCACAGATACGCAGTATTTT	TRBJ2-3	.	.	TRBV5-1
CASSYVDMDFYF	TGTGCCAGCAGCTACGTCGATATGGACTTCTACTTC	TRBJ2-5	.	.	TRBV7-9
CASSLAPTSGRPETQYF	TGCGCCAGCAGCTTGGCCCCGACTAGCGGGAGGCCAGAGACCCAGTACTTC	TRBJ2-5	TRBD2	few	TRBV5-1
CASSLAVLAGGGVNEQFF	TGCGCCAGCAGCTTGGCCGTCCTAGCGGGAGGTGGGGTCAATGAGCAGTTCTTC	TRBJ2-1	TRBD2	.	TRBV5-1
CAISEAGGDNEQFF	TGTGCCATCAGTGAGGCGGGAGGTGACAATGAGCAGTTCTTC	TRBJ2-1	TRBD2	.	TRBV10-3
CASSQDGGVTQYF	TGTGCCAGCAGCCAAGATGGGGGGGTTACGCAGTATTTT	TRBJ2-3	TRBD2	.	TRBV3-1
CASSSGQGQPQHF	TGTGCCAGCAGTTCCGGACAGGGCCAGCCCCAGCATTTT	TRBJ1-5	TRBD1	many	TRBV12-3/TRBV12-4
CSARKPLTGLLHEQYF	TGCAGTGCTAGAAAACCCCTAACCGGCCTGCTACACGAGCAGTACTTC	TRBJ2-7	.	few	TRBV20-1
CASSPTPTSYEQYF	TGTGCCAGCTCACCTACTCCCACCTCCTACGAGCAGTACTTC	TRBJ2-7	.	.	TRBV18
CSTLDTGTGVWETQYF	TGCAGCACCTTGGATACCGGGACAGGGGTTTGGGAGACCCAGTACTTC	TRBJ2-5	TRBD1	few	TRBV29-1
CASRTVNGQAYNEQFF	TGTGCCAGCAGAACCGTCAATGGACAAGCCTACAATGAGCAGTTCTTC	TRBJ2-1	.	few	TRBV6-2/TRBV6-3
CASLGGFGEAFF	TGTGCCAGCCTAGGGGGGTTCGGTGAAGCTTTCTTT	TRBJ1-1	.	few	TRBV18
CASSGDSSDTQYF	TGTGCCAGCAGCGGGGACAGCTCAGATACGCAGTATTTT	TRBJ2-3	TRBD1	.	TRBV3-1
CASSFWTSGSYGVPDTQYF	TGTGCCAGCAGTTTCTGGACTAGCGGGAGCTACGGGGTACCGGATACGCAGTATTTT	TRBJ2-3	TRBD2	.	TRBV12-3/TRBV12-4
CASSVQEAFF	TGTGCCAGCAGTGTCCAGGAAGCTTTCTTT	TRBJ1-1	.	.	TRBV6-6
CSAREGPYRVTQYF	TGCAGTGCTAGAGAGGGACCATACAGAGTAACGCAGTATTTT	TRBJ2-3	.	.	TRBV20-1
CASSLGTGEYWQETQYF	TGTGCCAGCAGCCTCGGGACAGGGGAATACTGGCAAGAGACCCAGTACTTC	TRBJ2-5	TRBD1	.	TRBV5-5
CAITSTGVDTQYF	TGTGCCATCACTTCGACAGGGGTAGATACGCAGTATTTT	TRBJ2-3	TRBD1	few	TRBV10-3
CASSLPTGGSSYNEQFF	TGCGCCAGCAGCTTACCAACAGGGGGGAGCTCCTACAATGAGCAGTTCTTC	TRBJ2-1	TRBD1	many	TRBV5-1
CASSLGPRLSTEAFF	TGCGCCAGCAGCTTGGGACCCCGATTGAGCACTGAAGCTTTCTTT	TRBJ1-1	.	.	TRBV5-1
CASSLVDDRAFF	TGTGCCAGCAGCTTAGTGGACGATCGCGCTTTCTTT	TRBJ1-1	.	.	TRBV7-2
CASSKQGLNSPLHF	TGTGCCAGCAGTAAACAGGGATTGAATTCACCCCTCCACTTT	TRBJ1-6	.	.	TRBV2
CSSQQGSYGYTF	TGCAGCTCACAACAGGGTTCTTATGGCTACACCTTC	TRBJ1-2	.	few	TRBV29-1
CASRFSAGKGNEQFF	TGTGCCAGCAGATTTAGCGCGGGGAAGGGGAATGAGCAGTTCTTC	TRBJ2-1	.	once	TRBV12-3/TRBV12-4
CATSGKGLAPEQFF	TGTGCCACCAGTGGTAAAGGGTTAGCGCCCGAGCAGTTCTTC	TRBJ2-1	.	few	TRBV24-1
CSAPGLAGDEQFF	TGCAGTGCCCCGGGACTAGCGGGAGATGAGCAGTTCTTC	TRBJ2-1	TRBD2	many	TRBV20-1
CATSTRQGGWYEQFF	TGTGCCACCAGCACTAGACAGGGCGGTTGGTATGAGCAGTTCTTC	TRBJ2-1	TRBD1	.	TRBV15
CASLRQNSNQPQHF	TGTGCCAGCCTAAGACAGAATAGCAATCAGCCCCAGCATTTT	TRBJ1-5	.	.	TRBV6-1
CASSPPEGWTGELFF	TGTGCCAGCTCACCACCGGAGGGATGGACCGGGGAGCTGTTTTTT	TRBJ2-2	.	.	TRBV18
CASSPALSTDTQYF	TGTGCCAGCAGCCCAGCGCTAAGCACAGATACGCAGTATTTT	TRBJ2-3	.	.	TRBV12-3/TRBV12-4
CASSSLSSRAQYF	TGTGCCAGCAGTTCTCTTAGCTCCCGGGCGCAGTATTTT	TRBJ2-3	.	.	TRBV27
CSARDPQSEGETQYF	TGCAGTGCTAGGGATCCACAGTCGGAGGGAGAGACCCAGTACTTC	TRBJ2-5	.	.	TRBV20-1
CASSSRRLAGVTDTQYF	TGTGCCAGCAGCTCCCGTCGTTTGGCGGGAGTGACAGATACGCAGTATTTT	TRBJ2-3	TRBD2	.	TRBV7-8
CAISADGSEYNEQFF	TGTGCCATCAGTGCGGACGGGAGCGAGTACAATGAGCAGTTCTTC	TRBJ2-1	.	.	TRBV10-3
CASSQGPGHSYGYTF	TGTGCCAGCAGCCAGGGACCGGGACACAGCTATGGCTACACCTTC	TRBJ1-2	.	few	TRBV3-1
CSVGQLATHNEQFF	TGCAGCGTCGGACAGCTAGCGACCCACAATGAGCAGTTCTTC	TRBJ2-1	.	.	TRBV29-1
CSVRYREGDGYTF	TGCAGCGTCCGGTACAGGGAAGGCGATGGCTACACCTTC	TRBJ1-2	.	.	TRBV29-1
CSARESSRHYEQYF	TGCAGTGCTAGAGAGTCTAGCCGACACTACGAGCAGTACTTC	TRBJ2-7	.	.	TRBV20-1
CASSLGGLGYYGYTF	TGTGCCAGCAGCTTAGGAGGGCTGGGATACTATGGCTACACCTTC	TRBJ1-2	.	few	TRBV7-9
CSARRTIYNEQFF	TGCAGTGCTAGACGGACTATCTACAATGAGCAGTTCTTC	TRBJ2-1	.	.	TRBV20-1
CASSLSPSGTYNEQFF	TGCGCCAGCAGCTTGTCCCCTAGCGGGACCTACAATGAGCAGTTCTTC	TRBJ2-1	TRBD2	few	TRBV5-1
CSARWAGGLPDTQYF	TGCAGTGCCCGCTGGGCGGGAGGGTTGCCAGATACGCAGTATTTT	TRBJ2-3	TRBD2	.	TRBV20-1
CAWSHQGGTGELFF	TGTGCCTGGAGCCATCAGGGGGGCACCGGGGAGCTGTTTTTT	TRBJ2-2	.	.	TRBV30
CSASLGALNQPQHF	TGCAGTGCTAGCTTAGGGGCCCTCAATCAGCCCCAGCATTTT	TRBJ1-5	.	.	TRBV20-1
CSAGRLADNTGELFF	TGCAGCGCAGGTAGACTAGCGGATAACACCGGGGAGCTGTTTTTT	TRBJ2-2	TRBD2	.	TRBV29-1
CSVFFGGNQPQHF	TGCAGCGTTTTTTTTGGAGGCAATCAGCCCCAGCATTTT	TRBJ1-5	.	.	TRBV29-1
CASSLDSGGYNEQFF	TGTGCCAGCAGCTTAGATAGCGGGGGGTACAATGAGCAGTTCTTC	TRBJ2-1	TRBD2	.	TRBV7-2
CASSPLDLYNEQFF	TGTGCCAGCAGCCCCCTTGATCTCTACAATGAGCAGTTCTTC	TRBJ2-1	.	.	TRBV7-2
CASSGDREYNSPLHF	TGTGCCAGCAGTGGGGACAGGGAATATAATTCACCCCTCCACTTT	TRBJ1-6	TRBD1	.	TRBV27
CASSRGLVGGDTQYF	TGCGCCAGCAGCCGGGGACTAGTAGGCGGAGATACGCAGTATTTT	TRBJ2-3	TRBD2	few	TRBV4-1
CASRTHKGNYGYTF	TGTGCCAGCAGAACGCACAAGGGGAACTATGGCTACACCTTC	TRBJ1-2	.	few	TRBV12-3/TRBV12-4
CSVHRAGTPYNEQFF	TGCAGCGTTCATCGGGCGGGAACCCCCTACAATGAGCAGTTCTTC	TRBJ2-1	.	few	TRBV29-1
CASSLVALAGGEETQYF	TGTGCCAGCAGCTTGGTAGCCCTAGCGGGAGGAGAAGAGACCCAGTACTTC	TRBJ2-5	TRBD2	.	TRBV5-5
CASSHPTGRGNQPQHF	TGTGCCAGCAGCCACCCCACTGGGCGGGGAAATCAGCCCCAGCATTTT	TRBJ1-5	.	many	TRBV3-1